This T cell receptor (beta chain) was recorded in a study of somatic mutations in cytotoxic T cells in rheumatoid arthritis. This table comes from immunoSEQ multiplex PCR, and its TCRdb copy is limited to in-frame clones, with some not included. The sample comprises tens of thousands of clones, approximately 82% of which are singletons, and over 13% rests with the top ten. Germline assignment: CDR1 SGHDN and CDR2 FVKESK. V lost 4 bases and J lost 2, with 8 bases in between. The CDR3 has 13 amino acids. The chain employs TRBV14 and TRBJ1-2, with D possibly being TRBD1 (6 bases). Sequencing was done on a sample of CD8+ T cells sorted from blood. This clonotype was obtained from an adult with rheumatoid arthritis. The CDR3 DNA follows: TGTGCCAGCAGCCGGGACAACAACTATGGCTACACCTTC. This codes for CASSRDNNYGYTF.